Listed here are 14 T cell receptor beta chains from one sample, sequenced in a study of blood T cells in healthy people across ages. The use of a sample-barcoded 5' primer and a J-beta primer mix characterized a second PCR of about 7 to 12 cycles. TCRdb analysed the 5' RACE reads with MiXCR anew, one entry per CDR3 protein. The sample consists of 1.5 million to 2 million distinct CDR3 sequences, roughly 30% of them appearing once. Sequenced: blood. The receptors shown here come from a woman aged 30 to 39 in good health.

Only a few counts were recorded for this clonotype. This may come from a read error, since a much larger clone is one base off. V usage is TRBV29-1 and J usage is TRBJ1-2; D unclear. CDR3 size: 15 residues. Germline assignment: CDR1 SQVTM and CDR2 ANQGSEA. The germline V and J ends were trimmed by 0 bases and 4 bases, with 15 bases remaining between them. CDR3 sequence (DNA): TGCAGCGTTGAAGATATATGGTCGGGCTCCTATGGCTACACCTTC. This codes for CSVEDIWSGSYGYTF.

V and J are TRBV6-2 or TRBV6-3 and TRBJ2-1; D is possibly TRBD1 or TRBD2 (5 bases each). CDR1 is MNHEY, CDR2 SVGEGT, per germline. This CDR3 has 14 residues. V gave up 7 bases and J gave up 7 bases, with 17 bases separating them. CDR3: CASTPRGTANEQFF. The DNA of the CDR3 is TGTGCCAGCACCCCGAGAGGGACGGCGAATGAGCAGTTCTTC.

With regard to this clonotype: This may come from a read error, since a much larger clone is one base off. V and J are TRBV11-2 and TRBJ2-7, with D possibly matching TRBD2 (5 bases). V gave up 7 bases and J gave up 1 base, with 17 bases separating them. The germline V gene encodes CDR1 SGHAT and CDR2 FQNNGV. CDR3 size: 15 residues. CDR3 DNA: TGTGCCAGCAACTCGGTTCCGGGGTCTTCCTACGAGCAGTACTTC. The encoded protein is CASNSVPGSSYEQYF.

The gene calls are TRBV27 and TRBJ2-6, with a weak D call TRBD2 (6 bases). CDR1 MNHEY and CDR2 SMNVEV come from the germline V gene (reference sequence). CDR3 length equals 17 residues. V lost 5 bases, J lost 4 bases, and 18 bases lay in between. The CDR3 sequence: CASSLSAWGVGANVLTF. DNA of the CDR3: TGTGCCAGCAGTCTTTCGGCGTGGGGGGTCGGGGCCAACGTCCTGACTTTC.

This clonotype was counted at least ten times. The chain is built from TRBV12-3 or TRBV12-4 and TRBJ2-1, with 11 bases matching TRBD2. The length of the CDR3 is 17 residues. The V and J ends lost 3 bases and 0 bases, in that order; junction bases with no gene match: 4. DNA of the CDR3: TGTGCCAGCAGTTTGACTAGCGGGGTAAACTCCTACAATGAGCAGTTCTTC. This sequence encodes CASSLTSGVNSYNEQFF.

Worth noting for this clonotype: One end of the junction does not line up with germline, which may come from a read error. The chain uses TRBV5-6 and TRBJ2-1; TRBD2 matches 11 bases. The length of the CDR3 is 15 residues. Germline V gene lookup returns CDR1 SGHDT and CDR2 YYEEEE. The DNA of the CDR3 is TGTGCCAGCAGCCAACTAGCGGGAGTTAACAATGAGCAGGTCTTC. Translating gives CASSQLAGVNNEQVF.

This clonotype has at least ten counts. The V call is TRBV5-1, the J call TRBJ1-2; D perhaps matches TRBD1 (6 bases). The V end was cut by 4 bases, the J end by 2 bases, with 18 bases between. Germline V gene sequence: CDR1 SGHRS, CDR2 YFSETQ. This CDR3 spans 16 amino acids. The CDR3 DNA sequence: TGCGCCAGCAGCCCATACCGGGACACACAAAACTATGGCTACACCTTC. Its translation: CASSPYRDTQNYGYTF. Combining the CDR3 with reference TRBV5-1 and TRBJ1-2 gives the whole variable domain KAGVTQTPRYLIKTRGQQVTLSCSPISGHRSVSWYQQTPGQGLQFLFEYFSETQRNKGNFPGRFSGRQFSNSRSEMNVSTLELGDSALYLCASSPYRDTQNYGYTFGSGTRLTVV.

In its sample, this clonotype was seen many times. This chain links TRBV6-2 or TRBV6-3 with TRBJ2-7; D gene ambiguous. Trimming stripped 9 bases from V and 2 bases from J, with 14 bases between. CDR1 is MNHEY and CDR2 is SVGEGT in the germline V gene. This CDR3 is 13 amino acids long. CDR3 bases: TGTGCCAGTCGGGTCTCCTCCGCCTACGAGCAGTACTTC. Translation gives CASRVSSAYEQYF.

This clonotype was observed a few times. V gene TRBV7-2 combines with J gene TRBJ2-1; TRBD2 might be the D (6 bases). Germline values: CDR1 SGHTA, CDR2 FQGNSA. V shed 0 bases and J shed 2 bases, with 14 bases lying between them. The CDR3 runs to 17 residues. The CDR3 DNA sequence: TGTGCCAGCAGCTTAGCCTCTAGCGTAGAGACCTACAATGAGCAGTTCTTC. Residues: CASSLASSVETYNEQFF.

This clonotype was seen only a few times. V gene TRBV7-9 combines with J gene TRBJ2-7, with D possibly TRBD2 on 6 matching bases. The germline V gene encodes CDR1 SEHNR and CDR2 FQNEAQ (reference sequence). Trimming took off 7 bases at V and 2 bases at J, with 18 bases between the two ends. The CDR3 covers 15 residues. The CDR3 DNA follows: TGTGCCAGCACCCCCCCCGGAGGGATTACCTACGAGCAGTACTTC. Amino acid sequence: CASTPPGGITYEQYF.

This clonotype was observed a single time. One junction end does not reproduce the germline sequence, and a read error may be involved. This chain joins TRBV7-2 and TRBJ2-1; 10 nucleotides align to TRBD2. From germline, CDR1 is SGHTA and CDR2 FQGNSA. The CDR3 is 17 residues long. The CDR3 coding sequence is TGTGCCAGCAGCTTAGCGCTGGGTAGCGGGAGGTTCAATGGGCAGTTCTTC. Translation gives CASSLALGSGRFNGQFF.

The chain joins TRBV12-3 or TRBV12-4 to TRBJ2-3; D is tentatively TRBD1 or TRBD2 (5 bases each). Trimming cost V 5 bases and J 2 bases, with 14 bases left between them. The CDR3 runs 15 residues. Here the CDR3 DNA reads TGTGCCAGCAGTAACCGGGACGGATACACAGATACGCAGTATTTT. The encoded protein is CASSNRDGYTDTQYF.

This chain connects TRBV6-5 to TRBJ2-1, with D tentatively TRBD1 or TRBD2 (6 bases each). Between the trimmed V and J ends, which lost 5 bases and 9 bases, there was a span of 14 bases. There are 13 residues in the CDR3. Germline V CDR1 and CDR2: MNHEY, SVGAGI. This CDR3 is CASSRGLPSEQFF. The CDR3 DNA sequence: TGTGCCAGCAGTCGGGGGCTTCCCAGTGAGCAGTTCTTC.

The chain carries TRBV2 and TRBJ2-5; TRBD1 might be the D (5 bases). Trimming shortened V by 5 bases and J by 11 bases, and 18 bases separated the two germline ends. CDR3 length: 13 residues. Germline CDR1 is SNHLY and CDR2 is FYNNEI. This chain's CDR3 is CASSPGPTYKQYF. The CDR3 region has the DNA TGTGCCAGCAGTCCAGGGCCCACCTACAAGCAGTACTTC.